The present T cell receptor (beta chain) was sequenced within a study of blood T cell repertoires in COVID-19. The repertoire was sequenced with immunoSEQ multiplex PCR; TCRdb's copy has only in-frame clones and lacks some. The sample shows some 150,000 clones, roughly 75% of them seen only once. Germline CDR1 reads WSHSY; CDR2 reads SAAADI. The ends lost 3 bases at V and 9 bases at J; junction bases unmatched: 9. The CDR3 covers 15 residues. Enrolled through a virtual design, the participants were between roughly 18 and 95 years of age and came from about two dozen US areas. V gene TRBV10-2 combines with J gene TRBJ2-1, with 9 bases identical to TRBD2. The receptor comes from a woman between 50 and 59 years old who had recovered from COVID-19. What was sequenced was PBMCs or T cells enriched from blood (not recorded which). The CDR3 here is CASSDSPSGVSEQFF. The CDR3 nucleotides are TGCGCCAGCAGTGATTCCCCTAGCGGGGTATCTGAGCAGTTCTTC.